This TCR beta chain was observed in a study of blood T cells in healthy people across ages. Study results and limitations: Compared with aged donors, long-lived donors showed fewer expanded clones, suggesting selection. A roughly linear fall in TCR beta diversity per million T cells was seen with increasing age.

Worth noting for this clonotype: Its antigen is undetermined. The junction shows a germline mismatch at one end, possibly a read error.

Germline-derived CDR1 and CDR2 are SGDLS and YYNGEE. The CDR3 has 13 residues. A second PCR, run for about 6 to 11 cycles, used a sample-barcoded 5' primer plus a J-beta primer mix. Each cDNA molecule received a tag from a template-switch adaptor that had 12 random nucleotides. MiXCR, run by TCRdb on the 5' RACE reads, gives a single entry per CDR3 protein. Of more than 650,000 distinct CDR3 sequences detected, roughly 53% appear once; the ten largest clones hold under 50%. This rearrangement joins TRBV9 to TRBJ2-2, with D unresolved. The sequence was collected from an elderly man in good health. Sequencing input: blood. The CDR3 region has the DNA TGTGCCGGCAGCCCCGCCCGGGCCGGGGAGCTGTTTTTT. This gives the protein CAGSPARAGELFF.